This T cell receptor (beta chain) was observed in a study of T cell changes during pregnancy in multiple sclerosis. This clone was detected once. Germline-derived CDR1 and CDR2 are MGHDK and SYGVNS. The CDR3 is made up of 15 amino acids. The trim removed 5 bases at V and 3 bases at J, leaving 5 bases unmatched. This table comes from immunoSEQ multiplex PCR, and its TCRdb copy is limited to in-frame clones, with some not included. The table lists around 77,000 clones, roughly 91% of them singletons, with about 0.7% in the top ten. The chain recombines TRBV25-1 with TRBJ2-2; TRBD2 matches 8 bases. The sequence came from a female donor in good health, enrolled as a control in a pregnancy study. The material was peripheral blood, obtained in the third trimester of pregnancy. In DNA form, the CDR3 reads TGTGCCAGCAGTTCGGGGGGGCTCGACACCGGGGAGCTGTTTTTT. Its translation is CASSSGGLDTGELFF. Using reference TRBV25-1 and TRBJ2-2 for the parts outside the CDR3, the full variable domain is EADIYQTPRYLVIGTGKKITLECSQTMGHDKMYWYQQDPGMELHLIHYSYGVNSTEKGDLSSESTVSRIRTEHFPLTLESARPSHTSQYLCASSSGGLDTGELFFGEGSRLTVL.